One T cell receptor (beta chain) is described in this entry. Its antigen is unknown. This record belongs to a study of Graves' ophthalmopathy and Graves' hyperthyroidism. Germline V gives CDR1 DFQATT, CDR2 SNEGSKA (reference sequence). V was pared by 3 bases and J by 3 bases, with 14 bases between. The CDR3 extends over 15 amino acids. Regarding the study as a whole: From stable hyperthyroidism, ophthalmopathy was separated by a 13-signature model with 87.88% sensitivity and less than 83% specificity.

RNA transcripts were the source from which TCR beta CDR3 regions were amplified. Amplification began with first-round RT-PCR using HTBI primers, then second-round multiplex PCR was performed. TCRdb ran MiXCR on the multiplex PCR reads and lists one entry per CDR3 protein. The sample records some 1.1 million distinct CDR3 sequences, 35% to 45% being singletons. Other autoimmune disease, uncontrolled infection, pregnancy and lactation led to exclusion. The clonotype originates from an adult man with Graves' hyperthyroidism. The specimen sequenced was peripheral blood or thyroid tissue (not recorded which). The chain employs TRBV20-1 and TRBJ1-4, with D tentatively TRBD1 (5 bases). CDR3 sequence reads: CSARPPGLPNEKLFF. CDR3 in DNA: TGCAGTGCTAGGCCCCCGGGACTGCCTAATGAAAAACTGTTTTTT.